This T cell receptor beta chain is from a study of CD8 T cell repertoires and HIV-1 epitope variants. With regard to this clone: No antigen is known for it.

Produced via immunoSEQ multiplex PCR; TCRdb's table is partial and in-frame only. The sample includes a few thousand clones, more than 60% of them seen just once. Trimming shortened V by 1 base and J by 3 bases, and 12 bases separated the two germline ends. Germline V gives CDR1 LGHNT, CDR2 FRNRAP. CDR3 length: 15 amino acids. General observations from the study: Nef KF9 drew roughly five clonotypes and HW9 one, without TAALDMSHF responses. Of 8 or 9 antigen-specific beta clonotypes, six appeared to cross-react with escape variants.

The genes are TRBV12-5 and TRBJ1-2; D is undetermined. The TCR was taken from a male donor with HIV. Sequencing was performed on cultured CD8+ T cells derived from PBMCs. CDR3 nucleotides: TGTGCTAGTGGTTTGGCCAGGACGGAAGACTATGGCTACACCTTC. Translation: CASGLARTEDYGYTF.